This passage covers 14 T cell receptor beta chains from one sample sequenced in a study of T cells in localized non-small cell lung cancer. Measured with immunoSEQ multiplex PCR; TCRdb has only the in-frame clones, and not every one. Of roughly 990 clones detected, under 35% appear once; the ten largest clones hold around 15%. The material sequenced was normal lung tissue next to the tumor, taken before any cancer treatment. The receptor set was obtained from a male donor at least 60 years old with stage II squamous cell lung carcinoma.

The chain combines TRBV12-5 with TRBJ1-6; TRBD1 might be the D (6 bases). This CDR3 region has 13 residues. The germline V gene encodes CDR1 LGHNT and CDR2 FRNRAP. The CDR3 here is CASSQRGNSPLHF. CDR3 coding DNA: TGTGCCAGTTCCCAGAGGGGGAATTCACCCCTCCACTTT.

The chain employs TRBV14 and TRBJ1-1; D gene uncertain. The V and J ends lost 2 bases and 2 bases respectively, with 9 bases between them. The length of the CDR3 is 14 residues. The germline gives CDR1 SGHDN, CDR2 FVKESK. The chain's CDR3 is CASSQRTFNTEAFF. The CDR3 coding sequence is TGTGCCAGCAGCCAAAGGACTTTCAACACTGAAGCTTTCTTT. Variable domain in full (rest from reference TRBV14 and TRBJ1-1): EAGVTQFPSHSVIEKGQTVTLRCDPISGHDNLYWYRRVMGKEIKFLLHFVKESKQDESGMPNNRFLAERTGGTYSTLKVQPAELEDSGVYFCASSQRTFNTEAFFGQGTRLTVV.

The CDR3 nucleotides are TGTGCCAGCAGGCAGCGACAGGGGAGGGTTAATTCACCCCTCCACTTT. This encodes CASRQRQGRVNSPLHF. The V and J genes are TRBV6-8 and TRBJ1-6; 8 bases are a match to TRBD1. The CDR3 loop spans 16 amino acids. The germline gives CDR1 MNHGY, CDR2 SAAAGT. V was pared by 6 bases and J by 6 bases, with 10 bases of the junction left unmatched.

The chain joins TRBV19 to TRBJ1-1, with D possibly matching TRBD1 (6 bases). V lost 4 bases, J lost 5 bases, and 14 bases lay in between. From germline, CDR1 is LNHDA and CDR2 SQIVND (reference sequence). This CDR3 spans 14 amino acids. Here the CDR3 reads CASSTGRQGTEAFF. DNA for the CDR3: TGTGCCAGTAGTACCGGCCGGCAGGGGACTGAAGCTTTCTTT. The variable domain in full, completed from reference TRBV19 and TRBJ1-1, reads DGGITQSPKYLFRKEGQNVTLSCEQNLNHDAMYWYRQDPGQGLRLIYYSQIVNDFQKGDIAEGYSVSREKKESFPLTVTSAQKNPTAFYLCASSTGRQGTEAFFGQGTRLTVV.

By share, this clone counts as large (0.1 to 1%). V gene TRBV11-3 combines with J gene TRBJ2-3; D is possibly TRBD2 (5 bases). Deletions cut 0 bases from V and 5 bases from J, with 9 bases between. This CDR3 contains 14 residues. Per germline, CDR1 SGHNT and CDR2 YENEEA. CDR3 sequence: CASSLELGGDTQYF. CDR3 nucleotide sequence: TGTGCCAGCAGCTTAGAACTAGGTGGAGATACGCAGTATTTT.

A few counts support this clone. One junction end does not reproduce the germline sequence, and a read error may be involved. The CDR3 loop reads CASSSPLGNIIYF. The DNA of the CDR3 is TGTGCCAGCAGTAGCCCCCTTGGTAACATCATATATTTT. V and J are TRBV6-8 and TRBJ1-3; D is uncertain. There are 13 residues in the CDR3. Germline V gives CDR1 MNHGY, CDR2 SAAAGT.

This clone ranks as medium-sized. The chain recombines TRBV6-8 with TRBJ2-3; TRBD2 is a possible D gene (6 bases). CDR1 is MNHGY and CDR2 is SAAAGT in the germline V gene. The V and J ends lost 7 bases and 1 base respectively, with 12 bases between them. The CDR3 is made up of 14 amino acids. The DNA of the CDR3 is TGTGCCAGCACCCGGGACTGGGGCACAGATACGCAGTATTTT. It specifies CASTRDWGTDTQYF.

The V gene is TRBV6-8, the J gene TRBJ1-2; 7 bases agree with TRBD1. The CDR3 runs to 15 residues. J gave up 8 bases and V 5 bases, and 14 bases lay outside the gene matches. Germline V gives CDR1 MNHGY, CDR2 SAAAGT. The CDR3 DNA sequence: TGTGCCAGCAGTGGCCCACAGACAGGGATTTACGGCTACACCTTC. Translating it yields CASSGPQTGIYGYTF.

This chain uses TRBV19 with TRBJ2-4, with 10 bases matching TRBD1. The J segment lost 7 bases and the V segment lost 4 bases, leaving 4 bases of the junction unmatched. The CDR3 covers 14 residues. Germline V lookup: CDR1 LNHDA, CDR2 SQIVND (reference sequence). The chain's CDR3 is CASSSAGQGNIQYF. The CDR3 coding sequence is TGTGCCAGTAGTAGCGCGGGACAGGGGAACATTCAGTACTTC. Variable domain in full (rest from reference TRBV19 and TRBJ2-4): DGGITQSPKYLFRKEGQNVTLSCEQNLNHDAMYWYRQDPGQGLRLIYYSQIVNDFQKGDIAEGYSVSREKKESFPLTVTSAQKNPTAFYLCASSSAGQGNIQYFGAGTRLSVL.

V and J are TRBV15 and TRBJ2-3; 8 nucleotides align to TRBD2. This CDR3 region has 14 residues. Trimming took 2 bases from V and 5 from J; bases not matched to a gene: 3. Germline CDR1 is LNHNV and CDR2 is YYDKDF (reference sequence). The CDR3 DNA is TGTGCCACCAGCAGATTTACTAGCGGAGATACGCAGTATTTT. The encoded protein is CATSRFTSGDTQYF.

The rearrangement joins TRBV19 to TRBJ1-4, with unresolved D. V was shortened by 7 bases and J by 4 bases, with 16 bases between the two germline ends. Germline loops: CDR1 LNHDA, CDR2 SQIVND (reference sequence). The CDR3 runs to 15 residues. CDR3 sequence: CASTRRHSFNEKLFF. Written as DNA, the CDR3 is TGTGCCAGTACCCGGAGACACTCTTTTAATGAAAAACTGTTTTTT.

This clone was seen a few times. The genes are TRBV11-3 and TRBJ2-1; D unresolved. The CDR3 has 16 residues. The V and J ends lost 3 bases and 0 bases respectively, with 12 bases between them. Germline CDR1 is SGHNT and CDR2 is YENEEA. In nucleotides, the CDR3 is TGTGCCAGCAGCTTTTTCTCGCTTAGCTCCTACAATGAGCAGTTCTTC. Its translation is CASSFFSLSSYNEQFF.

The CDR3 DNA sequence: TGTGCCAGCAGCGTGGGAGCTAGCCGGAGTACCGGGGAGCTGTTTTTT. This encodes CASSVGASRSTGELFF. J is TRBJ2-2 and V is TRBV9; TRBD2 might be the D (5 bases). The CDR3 length is 16 residues. In germline, CDR1 is SGDLS, CDR2 YYNGEE. V was shortened by 2 bases and J by 5 bases, with 16 bases between the two germline ends.

The V and J genes are TRBV28 and TRBJ1-6; D might be TRBD1 (5 bases). The germline V gene has CDR1 MDHEN and CDR2 SYDVKM. The germline V and J ends were trimmed by 0 bases and 7 bases, with 13 bases remaining between them. This CDR3 contains 16 residues. CDR3 protein: CASSLWKTVMNSPLHF. The CDR3 DNA reads as TGTGCCAGCAGTTTATGGAAGACAGTCATGAATTCACCCCTCCACTTT.